This T cell receptor beta chain was found in a study of T-cell memory formation after mild COVID-19. With regard to this clonotype: The antigen remains undetermined.

MiXCR, run by TCRdb on the 5' RACE reads, gives a single entry per CDR3 protein. The sample carries 580,000 or so distinct CDR3 sequences, 15% to 20% recorded once. Study-wide results and caveats: Several responding clones turned up in pre-infection memory, indicating that cross-reactive memory may have taken part.

Germline values: CDR1 GTSNPN, CDR2 SVGIG (reference sequence). V lost 4 bases to trimming and J lost 8 bases, with 18 bases between them. CDR3 length: 14 residues. This sequence was found in an adult woman who had mild COVID-19 (a few samples of this study predate the infection). Cell type and time point are not known. Sample: PBMCs or a T cell subset sorted from them (not recorded which). The chain has TRBV30 and TRBJ2-1; tentatively, D is TRBD1 or TRBD2 (6 bases each). The CDR3 DNA sequence: TGTGCCTGGACGTCGGGGCCCGGGGGCCATGAGCAGTTCTTC. It yields the protein CAWTSGPGGHEQFF.